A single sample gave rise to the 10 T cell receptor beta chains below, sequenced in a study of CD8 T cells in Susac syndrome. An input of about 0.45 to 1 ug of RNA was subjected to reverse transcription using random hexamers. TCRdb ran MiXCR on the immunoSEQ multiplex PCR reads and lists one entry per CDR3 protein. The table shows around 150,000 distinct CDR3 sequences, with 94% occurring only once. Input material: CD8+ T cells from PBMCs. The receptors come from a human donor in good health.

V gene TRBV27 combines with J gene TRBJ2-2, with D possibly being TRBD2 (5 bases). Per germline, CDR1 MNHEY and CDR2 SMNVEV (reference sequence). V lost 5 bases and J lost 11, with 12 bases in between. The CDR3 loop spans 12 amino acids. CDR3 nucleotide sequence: TGTGCCAGCAGTATGGGGAGTAGAGAGCTGTTTTTT. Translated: CASSMGSRELFF.

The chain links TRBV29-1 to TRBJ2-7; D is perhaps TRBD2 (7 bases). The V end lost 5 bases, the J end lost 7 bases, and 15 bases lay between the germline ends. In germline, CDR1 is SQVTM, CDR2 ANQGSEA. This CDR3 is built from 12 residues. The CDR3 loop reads CSVLGGGWEQYF. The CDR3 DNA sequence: TGCAGCGTTCTGGGCGGGGGCTGGGAGCAGTACTTC.

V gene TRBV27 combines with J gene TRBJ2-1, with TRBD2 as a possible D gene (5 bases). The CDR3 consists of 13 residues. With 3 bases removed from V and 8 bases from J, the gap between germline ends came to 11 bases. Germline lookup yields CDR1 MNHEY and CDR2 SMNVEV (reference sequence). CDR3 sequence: CASSLSGIDEQFF. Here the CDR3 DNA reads TGTGCCAGCAGTTTGTCGGGGATCGATGAGCAGTTCTTC.

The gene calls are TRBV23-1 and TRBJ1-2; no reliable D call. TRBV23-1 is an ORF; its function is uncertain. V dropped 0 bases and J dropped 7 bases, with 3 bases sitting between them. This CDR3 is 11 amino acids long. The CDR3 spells CASSQSVGYTF. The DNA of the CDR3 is TGCGCCAGCAGTCAATCGGTTGGCTACACCTTC.

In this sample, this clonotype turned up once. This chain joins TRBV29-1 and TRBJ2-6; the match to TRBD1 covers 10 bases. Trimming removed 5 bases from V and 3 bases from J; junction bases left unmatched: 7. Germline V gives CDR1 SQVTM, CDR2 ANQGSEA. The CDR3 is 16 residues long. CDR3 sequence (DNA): TGCAGCGTTTTCCGACAGGGGGCGAATGGGGCCAACGTCCTGACTTTC. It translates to CSVFRQGANGANVLTF. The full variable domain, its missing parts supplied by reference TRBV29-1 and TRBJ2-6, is SAVISQKPSRDICQRGTSLTIQCQVDSQVTMMFWYRQQPGQSLTLIATANQGSEATYESGFVIDKFPISRPNLTFSTLTVSNMSPEDSSIYLCSVFRQGANGANVLTFGAGSRLTVL.

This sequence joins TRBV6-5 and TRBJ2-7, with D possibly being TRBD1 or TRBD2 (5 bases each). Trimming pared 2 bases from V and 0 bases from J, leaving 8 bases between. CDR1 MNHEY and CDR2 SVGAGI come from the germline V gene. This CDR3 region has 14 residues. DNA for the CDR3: TGTGCCAGCAGTTACGGGGGAAACTCCTACGAGCAGTACTTC. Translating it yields CASSYGGNSYEQYF.

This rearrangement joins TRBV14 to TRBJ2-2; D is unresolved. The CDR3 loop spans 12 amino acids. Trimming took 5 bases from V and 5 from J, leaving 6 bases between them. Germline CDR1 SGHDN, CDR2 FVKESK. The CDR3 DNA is TGTGCCAGCAGCAGATTTACCGGGGAGCTGTTTTTT. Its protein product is CASSRFTGELFF.

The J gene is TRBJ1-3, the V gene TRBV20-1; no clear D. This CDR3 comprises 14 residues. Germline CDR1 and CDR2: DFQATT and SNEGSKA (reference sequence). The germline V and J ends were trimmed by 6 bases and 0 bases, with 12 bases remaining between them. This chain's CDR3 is CSAIEVLSGNTIYF. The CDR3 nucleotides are TGCAGTGCGATTGAGGTCCTCTCTGGAAACACCATATATTTT.

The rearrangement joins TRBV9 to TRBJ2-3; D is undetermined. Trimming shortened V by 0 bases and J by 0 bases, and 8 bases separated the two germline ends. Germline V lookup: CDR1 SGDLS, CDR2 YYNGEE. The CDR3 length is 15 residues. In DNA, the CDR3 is TGTGCCAGCAGCGTAGGGGATAGTAGCACAGATACGCAGTATTTT. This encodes CASSVGDSSTDTQYF.

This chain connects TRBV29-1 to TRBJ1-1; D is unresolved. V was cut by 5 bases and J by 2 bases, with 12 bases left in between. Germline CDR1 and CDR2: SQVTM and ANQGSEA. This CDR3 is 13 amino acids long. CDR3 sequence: CSVPSKLNTEAFF. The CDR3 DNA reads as TGCAGCGTTCCATCGAAGCTTAACACTGAAGCTTTCTTT.